The 3 T cell receptor beta chains below all came from one sample that was sequenced in a study of blood T cells in healthy people across ages. Combining a sample-barcoded 5' primer with a J-beta primer mix, a second PCR ran for about 7 to 12 cycles. One entry per CDR3 protein, called by TCRdb with MiXCR from the 5' RACE reads. The table has 800,000 or so distinct CDR3 sequences, around 25% seen once. The same specimen was also included in a second study, on T cells of mothers and their children.

The sample was blood. The receptors derive from a boy aged 10-17 years in good health.

This chain links TRBV6-5 with TRBJ1-1, with 8 bases aligning to TRBD1. Germline-derived CDR1 and CDR2 are MNHEY and SVGAGI. The V segment lost 2 bases and the J segment 7 bases; nucleotides outside the gene matches: 6. This CDR3 has 14 amino acids. The CDR3 here is CASSYGQGAGEAFF. CDR3 sequence (DNA): TGTGCCAGCAGTTACGGGCAGGGGGCGGGTGAAGCTTTCTTT.

The gene calls are TRBV20-1 and TRBJ2-3; TRBD2 aligns across 7 bases. The germline V gene has CDR1 DFQATT and CDR2 SNEGSKA (reference sequence). The CDR3 consists of 17 residues. The V segment lost 5 bases and the J segment 0 bases; nucleotides outside the gene matches: 14. CDR3 bases: TGCAGTGCTGCATCGAGCGGGGCCATAATAAGCACAGATACGCAGTATTTT. It codes for CSAASSGAIISTDTQYF.

The V call is TRBV4-1, the J call TRBJ2-3, with no clear D. The CDR3 runs 15 residues. Germline lookup yields CDR1 MGHRA and CDR2 YSYEKL. Trimming shortened V by 2 bases and J by 2 bases, and 11 bases separated the two germline ends. This CDR3 reads CASSQSRRDTDTQYF. For the CDR3, the DNA is TGCGCCAGCAGCCAAAGTCGCAGAGACACAGATACGCAGTATTTT.